One and the same sample provided the 8 T cell receptor beta chains below, sequenced in a study of shared clonotypes between healthy human individuals. The assay was immunoSEQ multiplex PCR, and TCRdb's table has in-frame clones only and misses some. The sample yields approximately 110,000 clones, 67% seen once. Material: memory CD8+ T cells sorted from blood. As to subset: CD45RO+ cells pooled with CCR7-negative TemRA cells. These receptors were taken from a woman in her thirties in good health.

This clone was found many times. V and J are TRBV7-8 and TRBJ2-1; 7 bases agree with TRBD2. Trimming took 0 bases from V and 5 from J; bases not matched to a gene: 7. The CDR3 sequence is 16 residues long. Germline lookup yields CDR1 SGHVS and CDR2 FQNEAQ. CDR3: CASSLAGTSVNNEQFF. For the CDR3, the DNA is TGTGCCAGCAGCTTAGCTGGAACTAGCGTAAACAATGAGCAGTTCTTC.

This clone was observed a handful of times. The rearrangement uses TRBV27 and TRBJ1-5, with D uncertain. The CDR3 is made up of 16 amino acids. The germline V gene has CDR1 MNHEY and CDR2 SMNVEV (reference sequence). Trimming shortened V by 5 bases and J by 2 bases, and 16 bases separated the two germline ends. CDR3 bases: TGTGCCAGCAGTCCATCCCAAGTCGGTGGCAATCAGCCCCAGCATTTT. This sequence encodes CASSPSQVGGNQPQHF.

The rearrangement joins TRBV6-1 to TRBJ2-7, with 11 bases fitting TRBD1. This CDR3 has 15 amino acids. CDR1 is MNHNS, CDR2 SASEGT, per germline. The ends lost 0 bases at V and 3 bases at J; junction bases unmatched: 1. As DNA, the CDR3 is TGTGCCAGCAGTGAAGCGGGGACAGGGGGCTACGAGCAGTACTTC. Protein sequence: CASSEAGTGGYEQYF.

CDR3 protein: CASSQKADGDVGQPQHF. CDR3 in DNA: TGCGCCAGCAGCCAAAAGGCGGACGGGGACGTAGGTCAGCCCCAGCATTTT. This sequence joins TRBV4-1 and TRBJ1-5; D is possibly TRBD1 (5 bases). The CDR3 consists of 17 residues. Looked up from germline, CDR1 is MGHRA and CDR2 is YSYEKL. V lost 2 bases, J lost 6 bases, and 20 bases lay in between.

Details on this clone: Other nucleotide sequences from this sample produce the same CDR3. The rearrangement joins TRBV28 to TRBJ2-7, with 7 bases matching TRBD1. CDR3 size: 15 residues. Germline lookup yields CDR1 MDHEN and CDR2 SYDVKM. V lost 6 bases, J lost 0 bases, and 8 bases stayed unmatched. In nucleotides, the CDR3 is TGTGCCAGCAGCCTTGGGACAGTCTCCTCCTACGAGCAGTACTTC. It yields the protein CASSLGTVSSYEQYF.

The chain recombines TRBV6-5 with TRBJ2-2; either TRBD1 or TRBD2 may supply D (6 bases each). V was cut by 6 bases and J by 3 bases, with 11 bases left in between. CDR3 length equals 14 residues. CDR1 and CDR2 from the germline V gene are MNHEY and SVGAGI. The DNA for the CDR3 is TGTGCCAGCAGGGTTAGGGGGGACACCGGGGAGCTGTTTTTT. Protein: CASRVRGDTGELFF.

This chain uses TRBV7-9 with TRBJ2-1; D call uncertain. CDR3 size: 12 residues. Germline V gene lookup returns CDR1 SEHNR and CDR2 FQNEAQ (reference sequence). Trimming cost V 1 base and J 10 bases, with 8 bases left between them. CDR3 in DNA: TGTGCCAGCAGCTTAGGTTCGGACGAGCAGTTCTTC. This sequence encodes CASSLGSDEQFF.

The V call is TRBV2, the J call TRBJ2-7; D uncertain. Trimming took 2 bases from V and 2 from J, leaving 7 bases between them. This CDR3 is built from 13 residues. The V gene's germline CDR1 is SNHLY and CDR2 FYNNEI. CDR3 nucleotide sequence: TGTGCCAGCAGTGAATTTGGCACCTACGAGCAGTACTTC. As protein: CASSEFGTYEQYF.